The table lists the clone carrying this T cell receptor (beta chain) with a count of one. Its antigen is as yet unknown. CDR3 size: 15 residues. Germline CDR1 MGHRA, CDR2 YSYEKL. Germline trimming cut 4 bases from V and 8 bases from J; bases unmatched to any gene: 6. The entry originates in a study of cytomegalovirus exposure and HLA in healthy donors. At the level of the study: Out of about 170 million T cells, an earlier analysis found over 100 million unique TCR beta sequences in total. Inside one of the first data releases sat around 77 million unique TCRs taken from HLA-typed donors. Whole-study results and caveats: Later work associated roughly 17,000 TCR beta sequences with HLA alleles at 0.05 false discovery rate.

Researchers ran the PCR with 60 Vbeta and 13 Jbeta primers. Study processing details: It was a later analysis that counted roughly 80 million unique TCR beta chains, of which some 10 million were shared. The method was immunoSEQ multiplex PCR; TCRdb's version includes in-frame clones alone and lacks a portion of them. V and J calls and clone size come straight from that table; D and trimming were deduced from the DNA. The sample lists around 110,000 clones; about four fifths were seen once. Input material: PBMCs. This sequence originates from a man aged 30-40 years in good health and CMV-seropositive. The chain joins TRBV4-1 to TRBJ1-6; 9 bases match TRBD1. CDR3 nucleotides: TGCGCCAGCAGCCGTCTCTGGGACAGGGATTCACCCCTCCACTTT. Its protein is CASSRLWDRDSPLHF.